This entry concerns a single T cell receptor (beta chain). The antigen remains unidentified. This specimen comes from a study of cytomegalovirus exposure and HLA in healthy donors. Study summary: Among around 170 million T cells, an earlier analysis found 120 million or so unique TCR beta sequences. Whole-study findings and limits: When analyzed later, the rates of TCR association showed variation by HLA locus, with DRB1 the most and HLA-C the fewest. A later analysis linked a missense variant in DCLRE1C to the trimming of TCR beta V and J genes.

PCR used 60 Vbeta primers and 13 Jbeta primers. Method: immunoSEQ multiplex PCR; TCRdb's copy keeps in-frame clones and lacks some. The profile shows 150,000 to 200,000 clones, around 81% of them singletons. Germline V gives CDR1 MNHEY, CDR2 SMNVEV (reference sequence). The length of the CDR3 is 15 residues. V dropped 4 bases and J dropped 3; count of bases not matched to a gene: 4. This clonotype was obtained from a young woman in good health and CMV-seropositive. The V gene is TRBV27, the J gene TRBJ1-3; 9 bases are a match to TRBD1. The specimen sequenced was PBMCs. CDR3 protein: CASSWGQGNGNTIYF. The CDR3 DNA is TGTGCCAGCAGTTGGGGACAGGGAAATGGAAACACCATATATTTT.